This T cell receptor (beta chain) was identified during a study of cytomegalovirus exposure and HLA in healthy donors. Study-wide context: The Caucasian-associated ancestry cluster contained approximately 81% of the roughly 400 genotyped donors. Findings and limits, study-wide: When a later analysis was performed, an Asian-associated ancestry cluster reportedly had fewer N-insertions than the roughly 630-donor mean. Confirmation was obtained in vitro that a few CMV-associated chains are specific for CMV antigens. Most CMV-associated TCR beta chains appeared HLA-restricted in a later analysis.

The PCR used 60 Vbeta and 13 Jbeta primers. TCRdb keeps only in-frame clones here, not all; method: immunoSEQ multiplex PCR. The sample has around 89,000 clones; 81% are singletons. About this clone: Its specificity is unknown.

Germline CDR1 reads SNHLY; CDR2 reads FYNNEI. This CDR3 is 13 amino acids long. Trimming cost V 11 bases and J 10 bases; bases outside gene matches: 10. Sequencing input: PBMCs. The TCR comes from a girl aged 2-15 years in good health and CMV-seropositive. V usage is TRBV2 and J usage is TRBJ1-6; 8 bases fit TRBD1. CDR3 bases: TGTGCCGGCTGGGACAGGAGCAACTCACCCCTCCACTTT. Protein sequence: CAGWDRSNSPLHF.